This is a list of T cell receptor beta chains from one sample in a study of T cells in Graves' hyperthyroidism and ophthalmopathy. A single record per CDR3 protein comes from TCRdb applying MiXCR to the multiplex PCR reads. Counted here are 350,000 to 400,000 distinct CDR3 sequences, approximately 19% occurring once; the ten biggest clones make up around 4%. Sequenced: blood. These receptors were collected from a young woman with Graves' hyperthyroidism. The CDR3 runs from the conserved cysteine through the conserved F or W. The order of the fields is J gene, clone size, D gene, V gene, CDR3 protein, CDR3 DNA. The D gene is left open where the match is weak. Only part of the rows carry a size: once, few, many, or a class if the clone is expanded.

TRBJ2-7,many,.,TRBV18,CASSPQFHEQYF,TGTGCCAGCTCACCACAGTTCCACGAGCAGTACTTC
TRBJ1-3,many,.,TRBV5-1,CASSLDGVSGNTIYF,TGCGCCAGCAGCTTGGACGGTGTCTCTGGAAACACCATATATTTT
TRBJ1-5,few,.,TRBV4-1,CASSHGGSNQPQHF,TGCGCCAGCAGCCACGGCGGTAGCAATCAGCCCCAGCATTTT
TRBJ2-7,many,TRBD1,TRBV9,CASSATGGAGYEQYF,TGTGCCAGCAGCGCCACAGGGGGCGCGGGATACGAGCAGTACTTC
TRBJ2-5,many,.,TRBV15,CATGTQETQYF,TGTGCCACCGGGACACAAGAGACCCAGTACTTC
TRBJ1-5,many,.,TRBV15,CATSRDLGISPQHF,TGTGCCACCAGCAGAGATTTGGGGATCTCGCCCCAGCATTTT
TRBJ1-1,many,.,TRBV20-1,CSARDQYIVAEAFF,TGCAGTGCTAGAGATCAGTATATAGTCGCTGAAGCTTTCTTT
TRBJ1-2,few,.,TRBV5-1,CASRQPGRLYGYTF,TGCGCCAGCAGACAGCCAGGGCGACTCTATGGCTACACCTTC
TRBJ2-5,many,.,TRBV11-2,CASSLGNAQETQYF,TGTGCCAGCAGCTTAGGGAACGCCCAAGAGACCCAGTACTTC
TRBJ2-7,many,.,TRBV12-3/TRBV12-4,CASSLAAGAEQYF,TGTGCCAGCAGTTTAGCGGCAGGGGCCGAGCAGTACTTC
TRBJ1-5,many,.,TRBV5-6,CASSLGWSSNQPQHF,TGTGCCAGCAGCTTGGGATGGTCTAGCAATCAGCCCCAGCATTTT
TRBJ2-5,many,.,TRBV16,CASSPRLLATSETQYF,TGTGCCAGCAGCCCCCGATTGCTAGCAACTTCAGAGACCCAGTACTTC
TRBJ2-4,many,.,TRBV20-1,CRPQNGALKNIQYF,TGCAGGCCCCAGAATGGTGCCTTAAAAAACATTCAGTACTTC
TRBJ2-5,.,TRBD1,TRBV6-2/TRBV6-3,CASSYRQGVQETQYF,TGTGCCAGCAGTTACAGGCAGGGGGTTCAAGAGACCCAGTACTTC
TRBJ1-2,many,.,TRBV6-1,CASSDKTATYGYTF,TGTGCCAGCAGTGATAAGACAGCTACCTATGGCTACACCTTC
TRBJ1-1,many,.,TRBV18,CASSPGVGREGNTEAFF,TGTGCCAGCTCACCAGGTGTAGGGAGGGAAGGGAACACTGAAGCTTTCTTT
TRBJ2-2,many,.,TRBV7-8,CASSQTVHGGNTGELFF,TGTGCCAGCAGCCAAACAGTCCATGGGGGGAACACCGGGGAGCTGTTTTTT
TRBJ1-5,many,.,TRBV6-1,CASSEALLIIQPQHF,TGTGCCAGCAGTGAAGCGCTTCTGATCATTCAGCCCCAGCATTTT
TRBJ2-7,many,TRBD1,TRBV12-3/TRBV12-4,CASSYHQTGGGEQYF,TGTGCCAGCAGTTACCACCAGACAGGGGGTGGGGAGCAGTACTTC
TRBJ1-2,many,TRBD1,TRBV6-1,CASSRPPGQPNYGYTF,TGTGCCAGCAGCCGTCCCCCGGGACAGCCTAACTATGGCTACACCTTC
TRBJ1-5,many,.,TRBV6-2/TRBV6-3,CASSYNARYDQPQHF,TGTGCCAGCAGTTACAATGCACGATATGATCAGCCCCAGCATTTT
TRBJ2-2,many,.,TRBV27,CASSLVPDSPTGELFF,TGTGCCAGCAGTTTAGTCCCGGACAGTCCCACCGGGGAGCTGTTTTTT
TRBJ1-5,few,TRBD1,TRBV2,CASSGITGGGQPQHF,TGTGCCAGCAGTGGGATCACAGGGGGCGGACAGCCCCAGCATTTT
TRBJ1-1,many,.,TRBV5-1,CASSLLGREASEAFF,TGCGCCAGCAGCTTGCTCGGCAGGGAGGCGAGCGAAGCTTTCTTT
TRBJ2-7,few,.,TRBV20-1,CSAKGGPGFSYEQYF,TGCAGTGCTAAGGGTGGGCCCGGGTTCTCCTACGAGCAGTACTTC
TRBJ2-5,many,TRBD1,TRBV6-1,CASRPTGWGETQYF,TGTGCCAGCAGGCCGACAGGGTGGGGAGAGACCCAGTACTTC
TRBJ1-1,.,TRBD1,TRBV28,CASSEDRGATEAFF,TGTGCCAGCAGCGAGGACAGGGGGGCCACTGAAGCTTTCTTT
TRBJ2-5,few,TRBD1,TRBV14,CASSHRITGGLQETQYF,TGTGCCAGCAGCCACCGTATAACAGGGGGCCTACAAGAGACCCAGTACTTC